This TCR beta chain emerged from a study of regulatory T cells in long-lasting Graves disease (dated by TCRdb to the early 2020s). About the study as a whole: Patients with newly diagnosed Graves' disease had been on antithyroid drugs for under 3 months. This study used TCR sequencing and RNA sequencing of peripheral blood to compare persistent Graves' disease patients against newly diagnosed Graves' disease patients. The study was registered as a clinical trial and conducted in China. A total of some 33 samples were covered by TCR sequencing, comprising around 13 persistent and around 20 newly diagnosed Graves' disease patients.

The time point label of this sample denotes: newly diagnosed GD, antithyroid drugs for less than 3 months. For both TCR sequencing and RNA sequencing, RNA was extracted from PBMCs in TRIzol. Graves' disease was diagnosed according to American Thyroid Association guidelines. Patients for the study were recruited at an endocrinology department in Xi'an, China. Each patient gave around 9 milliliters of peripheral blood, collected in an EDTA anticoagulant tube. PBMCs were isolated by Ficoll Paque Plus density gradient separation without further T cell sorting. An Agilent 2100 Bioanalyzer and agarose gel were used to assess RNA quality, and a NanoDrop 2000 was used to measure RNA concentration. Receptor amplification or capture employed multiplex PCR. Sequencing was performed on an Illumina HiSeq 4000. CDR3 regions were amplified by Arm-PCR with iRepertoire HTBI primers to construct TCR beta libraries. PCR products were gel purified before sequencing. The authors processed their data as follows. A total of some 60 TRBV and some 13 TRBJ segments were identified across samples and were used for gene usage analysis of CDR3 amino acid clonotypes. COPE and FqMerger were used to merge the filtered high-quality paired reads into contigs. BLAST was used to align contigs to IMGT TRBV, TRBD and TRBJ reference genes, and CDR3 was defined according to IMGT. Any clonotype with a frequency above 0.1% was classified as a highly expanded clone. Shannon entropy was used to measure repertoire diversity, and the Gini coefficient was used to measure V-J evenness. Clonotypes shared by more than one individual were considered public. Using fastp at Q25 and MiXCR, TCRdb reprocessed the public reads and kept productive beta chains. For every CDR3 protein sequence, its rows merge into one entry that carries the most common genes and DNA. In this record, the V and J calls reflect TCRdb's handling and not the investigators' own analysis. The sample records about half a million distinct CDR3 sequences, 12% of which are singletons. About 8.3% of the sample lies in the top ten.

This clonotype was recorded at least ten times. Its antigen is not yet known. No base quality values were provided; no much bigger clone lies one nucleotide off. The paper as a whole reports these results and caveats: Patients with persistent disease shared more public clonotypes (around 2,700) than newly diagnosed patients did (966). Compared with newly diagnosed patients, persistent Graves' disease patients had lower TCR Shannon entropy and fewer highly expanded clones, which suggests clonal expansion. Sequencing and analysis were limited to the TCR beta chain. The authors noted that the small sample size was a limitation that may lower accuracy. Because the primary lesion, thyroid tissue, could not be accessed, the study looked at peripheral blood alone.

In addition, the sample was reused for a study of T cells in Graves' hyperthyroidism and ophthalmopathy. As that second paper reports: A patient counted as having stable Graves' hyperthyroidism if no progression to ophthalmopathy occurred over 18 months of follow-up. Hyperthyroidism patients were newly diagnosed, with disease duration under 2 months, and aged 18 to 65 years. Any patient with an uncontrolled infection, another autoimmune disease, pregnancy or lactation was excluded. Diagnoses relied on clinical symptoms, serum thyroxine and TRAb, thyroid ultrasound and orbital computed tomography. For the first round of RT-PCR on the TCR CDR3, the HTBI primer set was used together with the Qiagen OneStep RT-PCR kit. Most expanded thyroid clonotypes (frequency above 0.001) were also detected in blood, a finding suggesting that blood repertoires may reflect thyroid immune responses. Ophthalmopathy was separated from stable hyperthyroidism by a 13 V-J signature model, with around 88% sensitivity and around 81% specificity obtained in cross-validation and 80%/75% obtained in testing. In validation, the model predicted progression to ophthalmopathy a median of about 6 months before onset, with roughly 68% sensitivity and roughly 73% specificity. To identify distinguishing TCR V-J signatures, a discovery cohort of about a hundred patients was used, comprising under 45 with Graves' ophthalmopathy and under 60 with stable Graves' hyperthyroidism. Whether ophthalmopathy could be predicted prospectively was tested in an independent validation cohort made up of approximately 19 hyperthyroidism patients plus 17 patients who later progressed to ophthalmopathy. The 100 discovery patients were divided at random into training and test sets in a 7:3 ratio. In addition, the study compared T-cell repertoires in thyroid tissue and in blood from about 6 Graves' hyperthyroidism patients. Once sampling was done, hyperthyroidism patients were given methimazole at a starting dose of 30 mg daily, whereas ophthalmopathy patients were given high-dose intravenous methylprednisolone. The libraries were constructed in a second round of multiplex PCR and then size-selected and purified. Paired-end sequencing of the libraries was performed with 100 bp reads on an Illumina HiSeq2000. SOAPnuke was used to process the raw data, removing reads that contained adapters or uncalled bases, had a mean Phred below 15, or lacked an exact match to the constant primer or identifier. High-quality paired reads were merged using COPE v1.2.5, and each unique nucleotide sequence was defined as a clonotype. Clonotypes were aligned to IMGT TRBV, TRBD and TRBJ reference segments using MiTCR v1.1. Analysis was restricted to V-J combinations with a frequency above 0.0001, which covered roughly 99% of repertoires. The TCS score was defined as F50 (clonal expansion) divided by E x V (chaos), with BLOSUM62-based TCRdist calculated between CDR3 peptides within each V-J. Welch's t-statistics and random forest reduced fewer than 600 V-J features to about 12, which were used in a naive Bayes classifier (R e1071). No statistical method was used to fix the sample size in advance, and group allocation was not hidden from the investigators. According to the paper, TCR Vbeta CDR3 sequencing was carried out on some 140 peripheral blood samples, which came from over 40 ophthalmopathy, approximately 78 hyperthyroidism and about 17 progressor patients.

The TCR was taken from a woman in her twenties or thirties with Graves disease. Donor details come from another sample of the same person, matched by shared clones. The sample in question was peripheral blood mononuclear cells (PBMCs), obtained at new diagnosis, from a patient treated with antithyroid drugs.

The CDR3 region reads CASSLSASGSHGGEQFF. The DNA is as follows: TGTGCCAGCAGTTTGTCGGCTAGCGGGAGTCACGGAGGTGAGCAGTTCTTC. The chain is encoded by TRBV12-3 or TRBV12-4 joined to TRBJ2-7; TRBD2 aligns with 10 central bases. The assigned J gene may be wrong: the sequence end matches TRBJ2-1 better. Measured from the cysteine to the phenylalanine, the CDR3 is 17 residues long. Only CDR3 DNA remains: 51 bases, in frame from the first base.